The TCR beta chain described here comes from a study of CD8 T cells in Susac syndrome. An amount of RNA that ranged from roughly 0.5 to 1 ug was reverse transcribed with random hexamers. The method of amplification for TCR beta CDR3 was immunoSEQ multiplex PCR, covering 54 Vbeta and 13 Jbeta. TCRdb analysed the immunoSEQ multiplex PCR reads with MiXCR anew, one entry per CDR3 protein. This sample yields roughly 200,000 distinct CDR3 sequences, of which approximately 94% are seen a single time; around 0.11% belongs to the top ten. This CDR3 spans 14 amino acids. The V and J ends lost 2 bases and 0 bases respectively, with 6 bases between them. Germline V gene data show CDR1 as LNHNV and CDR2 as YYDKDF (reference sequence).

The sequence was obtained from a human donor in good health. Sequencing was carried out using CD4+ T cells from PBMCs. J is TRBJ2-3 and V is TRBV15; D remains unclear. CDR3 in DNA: TGTGCCACCAGCAGATCCGCGAGCACAGATACGCAGTATTTT. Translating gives CATSRSASTDTQYF.